These 16 T cell receptor beta chains came from one sample sequenced in a study of siplizumab effects on memory and regulatory T cells. Using immunoSEQ multiplex PCR, the repertoire was profiled, and TCRdb retains in-frame clones only, with some absent. Here the sample spans around 95,000 clones, more than 90% being singletons. Material for sequencing was CD4+ T cells sorted from blood. The source is a human donor in good health.

The gene calls are TRBV4-2 and TRBJ1-4, with D possibly matching TRBD1 (6 bases). CDR1 is LGHNA and CDR2 is YNFKEQ in the germline V gene. The CDR3 runs to 13 residues. The ends were cut back, 6 bases at V and 6 bases at J, with 11 bases in the middle. DNA of the CDR3: TGTGCCAGCAGTCGCGGACAGTATGAAAAACTGTTTTTT. Its protein is CASSRGQYEKLFF.

This chain connects TRBV2 to TRBJ1-5, with D unclear. This CDR3 spans 13 amino acids. V shed 5 bases and J shed 4 bases, with 9 bases lying between them. Germline loops: CDR1 SNHLY, CDR2 FYNNEI. The CDR3 here is CASSSQPNQPQHF. The CDR3, as DNA: TGTGCCAGCAGTAGTCAGCCTAATCAGCCCCAGCATTTT.

The chain couples TRBV15 to TRBJ2-3, with unresolved D. V lost 1 base, J lost 0 bases, and 8 bases lay in between. Germline-derived CDR1 and CDR2 are LNHNV and YYDKDF (reference sequence). CDR3 length: 15 amino acids. CDR3 region: CATSRGGSSTDTQYF. CDR3 sequence (DNA): TGTGCCACCAGCAGAGGAGGAAGTAGCACAGATACGCAGTATTTT.

The rearrangement links TRBV6-1 to TRBJ2-7, with 8 nucleotides matching TRBD1. The CDR3 runs 13 residues. CDR1 and CDR2 from the germline V gene are MNHNS and SASEGT. J was trimmed by 4 bases and V by 6 bases; bases with no gene match: 5. The CDR3 coding sequence is TGTGCCAGCAGCCGACAGGGGACGTACGAGCAGTACTTC. It encodes CASSRQGTYEQYF.

The CDR3 nucleotides are TGTGCCAGCAGCCAGACTACGGCGGGAGATACGCAGTATTTT. Translating gives CASSQTTAGDTQYF. This chain uses TRBV5-4 with TRBJ2-3; weak D call: TRBD2 (5 bases). Per germline, CDR1 SGHNT and CDR2 YYREEE (reference sequence). The CDR3 runs 14 residues. Trimming removed 4 bases at V and 5 bases at J, with 14 bases between.

The rearrangement links TRBV9 to TRBJ2-3, with a weak D call TRBD2 (5 bases). The V end lost 4 bases, the J end lost 4 bases, and 16 bases lay between the germline ends. CDR1 and CDR2 (germline): SGDLS, YYNGEE. This CDR3 region has 15 residues. The CDR3 DNA is TGTGCCAGCAGCTCCGGGAACAACTTCGCAGATACGCAGTATTTT. Residues: CASSSGNNFADTQYF.

The chain uses TRBV27 and TRBJ2-7; maybe TRBD1 (5 bases). The CDR3 is 15 amino acids. Germline V gene lookup returns CDR1 MNHEY and CDR2 SMNVEV (reference sequence). V was clipped by 4 bases and J by 0 bases, with 13 bases between them. The CDR3 loop is CASSSRQSASYEQYF. The CDR3 DNA is TGTGCCAGCAGTTCACGACAGTCCGCCTCCTACGAGCAGTACTTC.

The chain carries TRBV12-5 and TRBJ1-6; D gene uncertain. This CDR3 comprises 13 residues. V was clipped by 4 bases and J by 13 bases, with 14 bases between them. Germline V gives CDR1 LGHNT, CDR2 FRNRAP. The CDR3 DNA reads as TGTGCTAGTGGTTCACACCTCCTCTCGCCCCTCCACTTT. Encoded protein: CASGSHLLSPLHF.

This sequence joins TRBV5-6 and TRBJ1-2, with D possibly being TRBD1 (6 bases). Germline CDR1 reads SGHDT; CDR2 reads YYEEEE. Trimming removed 0 bases at V and 4 bases at J, with 7 bases between. The CDR3 has 13 amino acids. The CDR3, as DNA: TGTGCCAGCAGCTTGGGCAGGGGCTATGGCTACACCTTC. Residues: CASSLGRGYGYTF.

Comments on this clone: Other DNA sequences in the same sample also yield this CDR3. The chain recombines TRBV7-3 with TRBJ2-5, with D unclear. V was shortened by 0 bases and J by 2 bases, with 4 bases between the two germline ends. The CDR3 spans 13 residues. Germline CDR1 SGHTA, CDR2 FQGTGA. The CDR3 here is CASSLTRQETQYF. The DNA for the CDR3 is TGTGCCAGCAGCTTAACAAGGCAAGAGACCCAGTACTTC.

The V call is TRBV7-3, the J call TRBJ2-5; TRBD2 aligns across 8 bases. This CDR3 has 15 residues. With 1 base clipped from V and 1 base from J, the junction kept 2 bases outside the gene matches. Germline-derived CDR1 and CDR2 are SGHTA and FQGTGA. The CDR3 spells CASSLIAGTQETQYF. CDR3 bases: TGTGCCAGCAGCTTAATAGCGGGGACCCAAGAGACCCAGTACTTC.

The CDR3 nucleotides are TGCGCCAGCAGCTCCCTACAGGGGGCGGACAGAGGCACTGAAGCTTTCTTT. It specifies CASSSLQGADRGTEAFF. The chain combines TRBV5-1 with TRBJ1-1; TRBD1 agrees at 9 bases. The V segment lost 3 bases and the J segment 4 bases; nucleotides outside the gene matches: 13. CDR1 SGHRS and CDR2 YFSETQ come from the germline V gene. This CDR3 region has 17 residues.

The V call is TRBV7-8, the J call TRBJ2-7; D remains ambiguous. The CDR3 sequence is 15 residues long. Germline CDR1 SGHVS, CDR2 FQNEAQ. Trimming took 4 bases from V and 5 from J, leaving 18 bases between them. Written as DNA, the CDR3 is TGTGCCAGCAGCTCCTCTAGGGTTAGCCCGGACGAGCAGTACTTC. Encoded protein: CASSSSRVSPDEQYF.

V usage is TRBV28 and J usage is TRBJ2-7; D gene unclear. CDR1 is MDHEN and CDR2 is SYDVKM in the germline V gene. The CDR3 has 15 amino acids. The V and J ends lost 4 bases and 1 base respectively, with 14 bases between them. The CDR3 sequence: CASSSTGLLSYEQYF. In DNA, the CDR3 is TGTGCCAGCAGTTCGACGGGTCTTCTTTCCTACGAGCAGTACTTC.

The CDR3: CSALSGARAFF. The CDR3 DNA is TGCAGTGCCCTATCCGGGGCGCGTGCTTTCTTT. The chain employs TRBV20-1 and TRBJ1-1; D may be TRBD1 (5 bases). There are 11 residues in the CDR3. Germline V gene sequence: CDR1 DFQATT, CDR2 SNEGSKA (reference sequence). Trimming took off 6 bases at V and 11 bases at J, with 16 bases between the two ends.

The chain has TRBV19 and TRBJ1-4, with D maybe TRBD1 (5 bases). CDR3 length equals 16 residues. V was pared by 5 bases and J by 2 bases, with 15 bases between. Germline values: CDR1 LNHDA, CDR2 SQIVND (reference sequence). The chain's CDR3 is CASSLWTGATNEKLFF. CDR3 DNA sequence: TGTGCCAGTAGTCTGTGGACCGGGGCGACTAATGAAAAACTGTTTTTT.